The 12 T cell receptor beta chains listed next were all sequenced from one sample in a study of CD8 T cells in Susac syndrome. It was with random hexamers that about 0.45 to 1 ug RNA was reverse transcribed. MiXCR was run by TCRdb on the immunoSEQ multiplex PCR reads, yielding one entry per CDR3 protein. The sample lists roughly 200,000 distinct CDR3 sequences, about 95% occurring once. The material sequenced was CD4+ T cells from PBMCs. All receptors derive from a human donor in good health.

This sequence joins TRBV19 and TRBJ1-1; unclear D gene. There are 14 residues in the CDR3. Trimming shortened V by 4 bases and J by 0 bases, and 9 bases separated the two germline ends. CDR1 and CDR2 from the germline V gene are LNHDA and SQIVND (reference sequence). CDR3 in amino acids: CASSTQRMNTEAFF. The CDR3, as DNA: TGTGCCAGTAGTACACAGAGGATGAACACTGAAGCTTTCTTT.

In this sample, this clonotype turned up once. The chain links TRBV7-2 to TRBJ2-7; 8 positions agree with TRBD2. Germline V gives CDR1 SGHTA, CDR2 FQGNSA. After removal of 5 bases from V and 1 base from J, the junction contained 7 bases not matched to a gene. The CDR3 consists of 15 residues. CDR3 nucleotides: TGTGCCAGCAGCACAAGCGGGAGTCATTCCTACGAGCAGTACTTC. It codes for CASSTSGSHSYEQYF.

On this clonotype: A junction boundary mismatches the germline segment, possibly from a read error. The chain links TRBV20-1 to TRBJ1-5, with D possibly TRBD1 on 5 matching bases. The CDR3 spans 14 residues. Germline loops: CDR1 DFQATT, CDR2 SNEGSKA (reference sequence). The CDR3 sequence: CSARGRQPGQPQHF. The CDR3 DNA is TGCAGTGCCAGAGGTCGACAGCCGGGTCAGCCCCAGCATTTT.

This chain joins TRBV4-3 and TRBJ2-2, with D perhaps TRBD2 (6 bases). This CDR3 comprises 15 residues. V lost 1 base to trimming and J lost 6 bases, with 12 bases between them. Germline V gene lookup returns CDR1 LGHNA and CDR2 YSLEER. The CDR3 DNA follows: TGCGCCAGCAGCCAAGTCCAGCGGGCAGCCGGGGAGCTGTTTTTT. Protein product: CASSQVQRAAGELFF.

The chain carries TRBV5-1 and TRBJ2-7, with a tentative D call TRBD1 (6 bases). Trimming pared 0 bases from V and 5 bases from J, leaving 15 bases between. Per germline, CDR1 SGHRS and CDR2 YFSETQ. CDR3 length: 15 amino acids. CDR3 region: CASSLVLQGVDEQYF. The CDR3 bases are TGCGCCAGCAGCTTGGTTTTACAGGGAGTGGACGAGCAGTACTTC.

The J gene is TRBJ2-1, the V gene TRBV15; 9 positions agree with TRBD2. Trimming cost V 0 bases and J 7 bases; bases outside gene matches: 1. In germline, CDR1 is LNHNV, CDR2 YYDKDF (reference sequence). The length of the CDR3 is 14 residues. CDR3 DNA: TGTGCCACCAGCAGAGAGCTAGCGGGAAATGAGCAGTTCTTC. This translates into CATSRELAGNEQFF.

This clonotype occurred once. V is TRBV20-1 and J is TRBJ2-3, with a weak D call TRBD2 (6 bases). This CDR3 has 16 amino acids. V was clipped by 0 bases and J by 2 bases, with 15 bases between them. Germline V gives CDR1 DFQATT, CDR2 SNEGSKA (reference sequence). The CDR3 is CSARDLIAEITDTQYF. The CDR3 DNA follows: TGCAGTGCTAGAGACCTCATAGCGGAAATCACAGATACGCAGTATTTT.

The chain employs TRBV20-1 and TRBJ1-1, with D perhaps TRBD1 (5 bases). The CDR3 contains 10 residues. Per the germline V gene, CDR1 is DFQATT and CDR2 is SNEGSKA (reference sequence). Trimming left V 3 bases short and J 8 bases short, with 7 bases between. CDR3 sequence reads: CSASGGEAFF. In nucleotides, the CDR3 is TGCAGTGCTAGCGGGGGGGAAGCTTTCTTT.

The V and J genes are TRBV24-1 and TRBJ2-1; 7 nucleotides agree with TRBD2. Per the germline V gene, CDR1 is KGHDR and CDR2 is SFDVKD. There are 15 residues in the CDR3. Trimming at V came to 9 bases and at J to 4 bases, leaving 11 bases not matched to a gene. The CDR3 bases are TGTGCCACCGCCCGGGGAGGGCCCTCGTACAATGAGCAGTTCTTC. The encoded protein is CATARGGPSYNEQFF.

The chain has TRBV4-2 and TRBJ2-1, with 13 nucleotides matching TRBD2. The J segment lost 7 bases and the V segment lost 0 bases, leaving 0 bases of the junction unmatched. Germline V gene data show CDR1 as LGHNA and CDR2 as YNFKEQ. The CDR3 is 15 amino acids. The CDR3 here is CASSQETSGGNEQFF. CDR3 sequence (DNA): TGTGCCAGCAGCCAAGAGACTAGCGGGGGGAATGAGCAGTTCTTC.

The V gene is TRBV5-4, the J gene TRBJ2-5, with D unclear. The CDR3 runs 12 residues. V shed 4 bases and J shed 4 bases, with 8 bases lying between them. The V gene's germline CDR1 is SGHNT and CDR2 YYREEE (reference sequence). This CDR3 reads CASSPVGETQYF. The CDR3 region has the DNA TGTGCCAGCAGCCCGGTGGGAGAGACCCAGTACTTC.

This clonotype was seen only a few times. The CDR3 nucleotides are TGTGCCAGCAGCTCCGGACAGTCCTACGAGCAGTACTTC. Translating it yields CASSSGQSYEQYF. This rearrangement joins TRBV5-6 to TRBJ2-7, with D perhaps TRBD1 (6 bases). V was shortened by 3 bases and J by 1 base, with 8 bases between the two germline ends. The CDR3 contains 13 residues. Germline V lookup: CDR1 SGHDT, CDR2 YYEEEE.